Following are 14 T cell receptor beta chains from one sample sequenced in a study of CD8 T cells in Susac syndrome. Random hexamers were used to reverse transcribe an amount of about 0.45 to 1 ug RNA. TCRdb re-analysed the immunoSEQ multiplex PCR reads in MiXCR, keeping a single row per CDR3 protein. The sample comprises some 260,000 distinct CDR3 sequences, around 84% of which are singletons, and over 0.095% rests with the top ten. The specimen sequenced was CD8+ T cells from PBMCs. Receptors originate from a human donor with multiple sclerosis.

This chain uses TRBV27 with TRBJ1-1, with D possibly being TRBD1 (6 bases). Germline V gene sequence: CDR1 MNHEY, CDR2 SMNVEV (reference sequence). The CDR3 is 14 residues long. Trimming shortened V by 0 bases and J by 4 bases, and 9 bases separated the two germline ends. CDR3 coding DNA: TGTGCCAGCAGTTTATCATTAGGGGGCACTGAAGCTTTCTTT. The encoded protein is CASSLSLGGTEAFF.

The V call is TRBV19, the J call TRBJ2-1; maybe TRBD1 (5 bases). V shed 2 bases and J shed 3 bases, with 11 bases lying between them. Germline CDR1 and CDR2: LNHDA and SQIVND (reference sequence). CDR3 length equals 15 residues. CDR3: CASSISTDSYNEQFF. The CDR3 DNA follows: TGTGCCAGTAGTATATCAACCGACAGCTACAATGAGCAGTTCTTC.

The chain uses TRBV5-1 and TRBJ2-7, with D possibly matching TRBD2 (5 bases). V was cut by 4 bases and J by 4 bases, with 15 bases left in between. The germline gives CDR1 SGHRS, CDR2 YFSETQ. This CDR3 has 14 residues. CDR3 in DNA: TGCGCCAGCAGCGAAGGCCGGAGGAGTTACGAGCAGTACTTC. Its translation: CASSEGRRSYEQYF.

V is TRBV5-1 and J is TRBJ2-1; tentative D call: TRBD2 (5 bases). Trimming removed 2 bases from V and 6 bases from J, with 15 bases in between. CDR1 is SGHRS and CDR2 is YFSETQ in the germline V gene. The CDR3 sequence is 15 residues long. Here the CDR3 reads CASSLAVPTSNEQFF. CDR3 sequence (DNA): TGCGCCAGCAGCTTAGCGGTGCCAACTTCCAATGAGCAGTTCTTC.

J is TRBJ1-1 and V is TRBV12-3 or TRBV12-4; D is unclear. V shed 7 bases and J shed 1 base, with 19 bases lying between them. The CDR3 covers 16 residues. This CDR3 reads CASTALGEGTNTEAFF. CDR3 nucleotide sequence: TGTGCCAGCACCGCCCTTGGTGAGGGAACGAACACTGAAGCTTTCTTT.

The V and J genes are TRBV2 and TRBJ2-7, with 8 positions matching TRBD2. Germline V gene lookup returns CDR1 SNHLY and CDR2 FYNNEI. Trimming cost V 2 bases and J 2 bases; bases outside gene matches: 11. The CDR3 runs 17 residues. The DNA for the CDR3 is TGTGCCAGCAGTGAAAACCCCTCCCGGGAGGGCCCCTACGAGCAGTACTTC. It translates to CASSENPSREGPYEQYF.

This chain joins TRBV29-1 and TRBJ2-7; D not resolved. V lost 0 bases, J lost 2 bases, and 5 bases lay in between. The germline gives CDR1 SQVTM, CDR2 ANQGSEA. The CDR3 is 12 residues long. CDR3 sequence reads: CSVEDRPYEQYF. The DNA for the CDR3 is TGCAGCGTTGAAGATCGTCCCTACGAGCAGTACTTC.

V and J are TRBV19 and TRBJ2-3, with D perhaps TRBD1 or TRBD2 (5 bases each). Germline CDR1 reads LNHDA; CDR2 reads SQIVND (reference sequence). CDR3 length: 15 residues. Deletions cut 4 bases from V and 1 base from J, with 12 bases between. The CDR3 DNA reads as TGTGCCAGTAGTACCGCCGGGACCCGCACAGATACGCAGTATTTT. Its protein product is CASSTAGTRTDTQYF.

This chain links TRBV19 with TRBJ2-7; 8 positions agree with TRBD1. Germline V gene lookup returns CDR1 LNHDA and CDR2 SQIVND (reference sequence). J lost 0 bases, V lost 6 bases, and 4 bases had no gene match. The CDR3 runs 14 residues. CDR3 in amino acids: CASSWTGLSYEQYF. In nucleotides, the CDR3 is TGTGCCAGTAGCTGGACAGGGCTCTCCTACGAGCAGTACTTC.

The V gene is TRBV30, the J gene TRBJ2-1; D is ambiguous. In germline, CDR1 is GTSNPN, CDR2 SVGIG (reference sequence). Trimming took off 0 bases at V and 0 bases at J, with 12 bases between the two ends. The CDR3 contains 16 residues. As DNA, the CDR3 is TGTGCCTGGAGTGTCGGTCAGGCTAACTCCTACAATGAGCAGTTCTTC. Its translation: CAWSVGQANSYNEQFF. Full variable domain (outside the CDR3, taken from reference TRBV30 and TRBJ2-1): SQTIHQWPATLVQPVGSPLSLECTVEGTSNPNLYWYRQAAGRGLQLLFYSVGIGQISSEVPQNLSASRPQDRQFILSSKKLLLSDSGFYLCAWSVGQANSYNEQFFGPGTRLTVL.

This chain uses TRBV14 with TRBJ2-5; no definite D call. The CDR3 is made up of 12 amino acids. Germline V CDR1 and CDR2: SGHDN, FVKESK. Trimming shortened V by 2 bases and J by 5 bases, and 6 bases separated the two germline ends. CDR3 protein: CASSQSRETQYF. The DNA for the CDR3 is TGTGCCAGCAGCCAATCCAGGGAGACCCAGTACTTC.

The J gene is TRBJ1-5, the V gene TRBV5-5; 10 positions match TRBD1. Trimming cost V 0 bases and J 0 bases; bases outside gene matches: 6. CDR3 length equals 18 residues. Germline V lookup: CDR1 SGHKS, CDR2 YYEKEE (reference sequence). CDR3 amino acids: CASSLVGTGDYSNQPQHF. The CDR3 bases are TGTGCCAGCAGCTTGGTCGGGACAGGGGATTATAGCAATCAGCCCCAGCATTTT.

The genes are TRBV7-2 and TRBJ2-5; D is perhaps TRBD2 (7 bases). Germline CDR1 SGHTA, CDR2 FQGNSA. CDR3 size: 17 residues. The V end lost 1 base, the J end lost 5 bases, and 20 bases lay between the germline ends. As DNA, the CDR3 is TGTGCCAGCAGCTTAGTGGGGCGGGGGCGCGCCCTTGAGACCCAGTACTTC. Its protein product is CASSLVGRGRALETQYF. Drawing the rest from reference TRBV7-2 and TRBJ2-5, the complete variable domain is GAGVSQSPSNKVTEKGKDVELRCDPISGHTALYWYRQSLGQGLEFLIYFQGNSAPDKSGLPSDRFSAERTGGSVSTLTIQRTQQEDSAVYLCASSLVGRGRALETQYFGPGTRLLVL.

This rearrangement joins TRBV6-1 to TRBJ2-1, with 10 bases lining up with TRBD2. Per the germline V gene, CDR1 is MNHNS and CDR2 is SASEGT. This CDR3 contains 16 residues. Losses at the gene ends were 7 bases for V and 9 bases for J; bases not matched to a gene: 15. In DNA, the CDR3 is TGTGCCAGCATTCGTATTAGCGGGAGGTCGCCAATTGAGCAGTTCTTC. Its translation: CASIRISGRSPIEQFF.